This T cell receptor beta chain comes out of a study of CD8 T cells in Susac syndrome. Negative isolation yielded the CD8+ and CD4+ T cells, while FACS enriched the TEMRA cells. The CDR3 consists of 16 residues. CDR1 SGHDT and CDR2 YYEEEE come from the germline V gene. V lost 4 bases to trimming and J lost 5 bases; unmatched junction nucleotides: 13. The RNA, roughly 0.5 to 1 ug, was put through reverse transcription using random hexamers. From the immunoSEQ multiplex PCR reads, TCRdb called clonotypes with MiXCR, one entry per CDR3 protein. The table has roughly 150,000 distinct CDR3 sequences, about 91% seen once.

This receptor was identified in a human donor in good health. The rearrangement uses TRBV5-6 and TRBJ2-5, with TRBD1 matching over 8 bases. Sequenced input: CD4+ T cells from PBMCs. The CDR3, as DNA: TGTGCCAGCAGCCCGCTACCGACAGGGGCGTCTGAGACCCAGTACTTC. As protein: CASSPLPTGASETQYF.